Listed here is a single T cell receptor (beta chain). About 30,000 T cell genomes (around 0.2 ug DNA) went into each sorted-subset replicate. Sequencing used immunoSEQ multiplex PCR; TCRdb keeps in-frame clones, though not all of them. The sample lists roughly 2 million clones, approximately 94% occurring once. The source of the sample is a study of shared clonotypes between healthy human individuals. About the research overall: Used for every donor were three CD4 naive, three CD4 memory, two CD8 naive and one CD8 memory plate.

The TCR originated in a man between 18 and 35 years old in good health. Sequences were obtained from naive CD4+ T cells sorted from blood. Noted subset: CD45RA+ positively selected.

In nucleotides, the CDR3 is TGTGCCAGCAGCCCAGCAAGACAGGTTTTGGGTGAGACCCAGTACTTC. Translating gives CASSPARQVLGETQYF. The chain carries TRBV7-9 and TRBJ2-5, with D tentatively TRBD1 (6 bases). The germline V gene encodes CDR1 SEHNR and CDR2 FQNEAQ (reference sequence). CDR3 length: 16 amino acids. V lost 5 bases and J lost 5, with 21 bases in between. Together with reference TRBV7-9 and TRBJ2-5, the CDR3 gives the full variable domain: DTGVSQNPRHKITKRGQNVTFRCDPISEHNRLYWYRQTLGQGPEFLTYFQNEAQLEKSRLLSDRFSAERPKGSFSTLEIQRTEQGDSAMYLCASSPARQVLGETQYFGPGTRLLVL.